Below are 7 T cell receptor beta chains sequenced from a single sample in a study of T cells in localized non-small cell lung cancer. The data were produced by immunoSEQ multiplex PCR, yet TCRdb's version contains in-frame clones alone and is incomplete. The sample lists about 25,000 clones, more than 75% occurring once. The sequences come from peripheral blood, collected before any cancer treatment. The receptors stem from a male donor aged 60 or over with stage II squamous cell lung carcinoma.

This clone was seen just once. The rearrangement links TRBV5-1 to TRBJ1-2; 9 bases fit TRBD1. V gave up 4 bases and J gave up 4 bases; unmatched junction bases: 5. The CDR3 length is 14 residues. The V gene's germline CDR1 is SGHRS and CDR2 YFSETQ. CDR3 loop: CASSTGGSTYGYTF. CDR3 coding DNA: TGCGCCAGCAGCACAGGGGGCAGCACCTATGGCTACACCTTC.

The V gene is TRBV7-3, the J gene TRBJ2-5; D not resolved. Looked up from germline, CDR1 is SGHTA and CDR2 is FQGTGA. This CDR3 is 16 amino acids long. The V end was cut by 2 bases, the J end by 4 bases, with 17 bases between. In DNA form, the CDR3 reads TGTGCCAGCAGCTTACAAGGATCGCTCGGCGGAGAGACCCAGTACTTC. Amino acids: CASSLQGSLGGETQYF.

V is TRBV6-1 and J is TRBJ2-1, with no clear D. CDR1 and CDR2 from the germline V gene are MNHNS and SASEGT. The CDR3 has 15 residues. The V gene lost 3 bases and the J gene lost 0 bases, with 9 bases spanning the gap. This CDR3 reads CASSDNPSSYNEQFF. Here the CDR3 DNA reads TGTGCCAGCAGTGATAATCCTAGCTCCTACAATGAGCAGTTCTTC.

The V call is TRBV7-3, the J call TRBJ2-2; perhaps D is TRBD1 or TRBD2 (6 bases each). Germline assignment: CDR1 SGHTA and CDR2 FQGTGA. Trimming removed 2 bases from V and 4 bases from J, with 11 bases in between. The length of the CDR3 is 15 residues. DNA for the CDR3: TGTGCCAGCAGCTTAGGGGGGCAGACCACCGGGGAGCTGTTTTTT. It translates to CASSLGGQTTGELFF.

The CDR3 coding sequence is TGCGCCAGCAGCCAAGAAACGGGACAGGGATTTGAAAAACTGTTTTTT. It is translated as CASSQETGQGFEKLFF. The chain has TRBV4-3 and TRBJ1-4, with 9 bases aligning to TRBD1. V dropped 0 bases and J dropped 7; count of bases not matched to a gene: 6. This CDR3 comprises 16 residues. The germline V gene has CDR1 LGHNA and CDR2 YSLEER.

This clone was picked up one time. The chain employs TRBV7-2 and TRBJ1-2; 8 nucleotides line up with TRBD1. The CDR3 consists of 15 residues. J lost 4 bases, V lost 1 base, and 5 bases had no gene match. CDR1 and CDR2 (germline): SGHTA, FQGNSA. The CDR3 loop is CASSLEQGASYGYTF. CDR3 in DNA: TGTGCCAGCAGCTTAGAGCAGGGGGCGAGCTATGGCTACACCTTC. Full variable domain (remainder filled in from reference TRBV7-2 and TRBJ1-2): GAGVSQSPSNKVTEKGKDVELRCDPISGHTALYWYRQSLGQGLEFLIYFQGNSAPDKSGLPSDRFSAERTGGSVSTLTIQRTQQEDSAVYLCASSLEQGASYGYTFGSGTRLTVV.

V usage is TRBV10-3 and J usage is TRBJ1-3; 8 nucleotides match TRBD1. Per the germline V gene, CDR1 is ENHRY and CDR2 is SYGVKD. The CDR3 has 17 residues. V was clipped by 8 bases and J by 1 base; unmatched bases: 13. Written as DNA, the CDR3 is TGTGCCATCTCCAGGACAGGGTTAAAGGAATCTGGAAACACCATATATTTT. Translation: CAISRTGLKESGNTIYF.